The source of this T cell receptor beta chain is a study of T cells in Graves' hyperthyroidism and ophthalmopathy. This clonotype was counted between two and nine times. One end of the junction is discordant with germline, which a read error may explain. Graves' hyperthyroidism showing no ophthalmopathy progression within 18 months was considered stable. Each patient was aged 18 to 65 and had newly diagnosed hyperthyroidism of under 2 months' duration. The source material, RNA transcripts, was used to amplify TCR beta CDR3 regions. First-round RT-PCR of the TCR CDR3 relied on the HTBI primer set. TCRdb fed the multiplex PCR reads into MiXCR, producing one record per CDR3 protein. The sample records some 510,000 distinct CDR3 sequences, less than 25% being singletons. Per germline, CDR1 SGHDN and CDR2 FVKESK. The CDR3 covers 11 residues.

The chain combines TRBV14 with TRBJ1-2, with 8 bases aligning to TRBD1. The material sequenced was blood. This clonotype was obtained from a man between 18 and 29 years old with Graves' hyperthyroidism. In DNA form, the CDR3 reads TGTGCCAGCAGCCAAGAGGGACAGGAAACTTTC. It encodes CASSQEGQETF.